This TCR beta chain was recorded in a study of control samples from healthy donors and cancer patients. With 2 bases clipped from V and 6 bases from J, the junction kept 3 bases outside the gene matches. The CDR3 spans 13 residues. Germline CDR1 and CDR2: KGHSH and LQKENI. Libraries were prepared by immunoSEQ multiplex PCR; TCRdb keeps only in-frame clonotypes and omits some of them. The sample yields around 130,000 clones, more than 70% seen once. The gene calls are TRBV18 and TRBJ1-2; 7 bases are a match to TRBD1. This sequence originates from a man in his fifties or sixties in good health. The sample comprised blood. The CDR3 spells CASSPDREDGYTF. The CDR3 nucleotides are TGTGCCAGCTCACCAGACAGGGAGGATGGCTACACCTTC.